This T cell receptor (beta chain) was captured by sequencing in a study of T cells in Graves' hyperthyroidism and ophthalmopathy. Study conclusions and caveats: Blood shared most expanded thyroid clonotypes above 0.001.

Diagnostic assessment was based on clinical symptoms, serum thyroxine and TRAb, thyroid ultrasound and orbital computed tomography. There are many counts of this clonotype. The target antigen is unknown. V lost 2 bases and J lost 7; bases outside the gene matches: 2. CDR1 is MNHNS and CDR2 is SASEGT in the germline V gene. This CDR3 region has 14 residues. TCR beta CDR3 regions were amplified from RNA transcripts. First-round RT-PCR with HTBI primers amplified the TCR CDR3 region. Via MiXCR, TCRdb re-called the multiplex PCR reads, giving one row per CDR3 protein. The table has 660,000 or so distinct CDR3 sequences, 40% to 55% seen once.

J is TRBJ1-6 and V is TRBV6-1; 7 positions match TRBD1. This receptor was taken from an adult man with Graves' disease, either hyperthyroidism or ophthalmopathy (not recorded which). The sequenced material came from peripheral blood or thyroid tissue (not recorded which). The chain's CDR3 is CASSESGGNSPLHF. The CDR3 DNA reads as TGTGCCAGCAGTGAATCAGGGGGGAATTCACCCCTCCACTTT.